This T cell receptor (beta chain) was recovered during a study of shared clonotypes between healthy human individuals. CDR1 and CDR2 (germline): SGHTS, YDEGEE. The CDR3 runs to 15 residues. V lost 4 bases and J lost 8, with 18 bases in between. Authors' processing steps: Quality scores were absent from the junction-only immunoSEQ sequences, so filtering differed. Only in-frame clones appear in the TCRdb table, and some are missing; sequencing was by immunoSEQ multiplex PCR. That table gives V, J and clone size, and the DNA gave D and trimming. This table holds roughly 1,000,000 clones, about four fifths found once.

Specimen: memory CD4+ T cells from PBMCs. As to subset: CD45RA-negative fraction. The chain links TRBV5-8 to TRBJ1-4, with no clear D. This clonotype was obtained from a man aged 18 to 29 in good health. Some clones in this sample may be carry-over from other donors' samples. CDR3: CASSPSLRDGEKLFF. The CDR3 coding sequence is TGTGCCAGCAGCCCCTCTCTGAGAGACGGCGAAAAACTGTTTTTT. Combining the CDR3 with reference TRBV5-8 and TRBJ1-4 gives the whole variable domain EAGVTQSPTHLIKTRGQQATLRCSPISGHTSVYWYQQALGLGLQFLLWYDEGEERNRGNFPPRFSGRQFPNYSSELNVNALELEDSALYLCASSPSLRDGEKLFFGSGTQLSVL.